This T cell receptor beta chain came from a study of CD8 T cells in Susac syndrome. General observations from the study: That the number of individuals in its TCR sequencing and HLA analysis was relatively small was acknowledged by the study.

Random hexamers were used to reverse transcribe the RNA input (about 0.5 to 1 ug). Multiplex PCR with immunoSEQ amplified the TCR beta CDR3 across 54 Vbeta and 13 Jbeta. TCRdb processed the immunoSEQ multiplex PCR reads anew with MiXCR; each CDR3 protein has one entry. Here the sample spans 150,000 to 200,000 distinct CDR3 sequences, 90% to 95% being singletons. Comments on this clonotype: The antigen is undetermined.

Healthy donors acted as controls, with matching for age and sex. J was trimmed by 4 bases and V by 8 bases; bases with no gene match: 9. The germline gives CDR1 MNHEY, CDR2 SVGAGI. The CDR3 totals 15 residues. This clonotype was obtained from a human donor in good health. V is TRBV6-5 and J is TRBJ2-4, with TRBD2 identical over 9 bases. The sequenced sample was CD4+ T cells from PBMCs. The CDR3 reads CASGETSGVKNIQYF. The CDR3 DNA is TGTGCCAGCGGGGAGACTAGCGGTGTTAAAAACATTCAGTACTTC.